Below are 17 T cell receptor beta chains sequenced from a single sample in a study of somatic mutations in cytotoxic T cells in rheumatoid arthritis. Here immunoSEQ multiplex PCR was the method, and the copy in TCRdb shows in-frame clones only, minus some. In the table there are almost 8,500 clones, approximately 68% of which are singletons. The source material was CD8+ T cells sorted from blood. The origin of the receptors is an adult with rheumatoid arthritis.

This rearrangement joins TRBV20-1 to TRBJ1-5; no reliable D call. Germline-derived CDR1 and CDR2 are DFQATT and SNEGSKA (reference sequence). V was clipped by 3 bases and J by 7 bases, with 7 bases between them. The CDR3 totals 11 residues. CDR3: CSASQGQPQHF. CDR3 DNA sequence: TGCAGTGCTAGCCAAGGCCAGCCCCAGCATTTT.

CDR3 nucleotide sequence: TGTGCCAGCAGCCAAGGGACAGGGGGGTCCGGCGACACCATATATTTT. Protein: CASSQGTGGSGDTIYF. This chain joins TRBV4-2 and TRBJ1-3; 10 bases are shared with TRBD1. The V and J ends lost 1 base and 8 bases, in that order; junction bases with no gene match: 8. CDR1 and CDR2 from the germline V gene are LGHNA and YNFKEQ. The CDR3 sequence is 16 residues long.

This clone was seen a few times. The chain recombines TRBV25-1 with TRBJ1-1; the D is unclear. Deletions cut 8 bases from V and 1 base from J, with 8 bases between. Germline lookup yields CDR1 MGHDK and CDR2 SYGVNS. CDR3 length: 12 residues. In DNA, the CDR3 is TGTGCCAGCGCACCCGGGAACACTGAAGCTTTCTTT. Protein product: CASAPGNTEAFF.

The chain uses TRBV7-2 and TRBJ2-3, with D possibly matching TRBD1 (6 bases). The CDR3 runs to 15 residues. CDR1 and CDR2 from the germline V gene are SGHTA and FQGNSA. Trimming took 5 bases from V and 4 from J, leaving 16 bases between them. CDR3 sequence: CASSPNRVGADTQYF. CDR3 sequence (DNA): TGTGCCAGCAGCCCTAACAGGGTTGGCGCAGATACGCAGTATTTT. The whole variable domain, filled in from reference TRBV7-2 and TRBJ2-3, reads GAGVSQSPSNKVTEKGKDVELRCDPISGHTALYWYRQSLGQGLEFLIYFQGNSAPDKSGLPSDRFSAERTGGSVSTLTIQRTQQEDSAVYLCASSPNRVGADTQYFGPGTRLTVL.

In its sample, this clone was seen a few times. V usage is TRBV30 and J usage is TRBJ1-1; TRBD1 aligns across 7 bases. V dropped 2 bases and J dropped 2; count of bases not matched to a gene: 8. The length of the CDR3 is 15 residues. Per the germline V gene, CDR1 is GTSNPN and CDR2 is SVGIG (reference sequence). The CDR3 bases are TGTGCCTGGAGTAGCCCGACAGGGACCAACACTGAAGCTTTCTTT. Protein: CAWSSPTGTNTEAFF.

The chain joins TRBV4-1 to TRBJ2-7; the D gene is possibly TRBD1 (6 bases). Trimming left V 0 bases short and J 2 bases short, with 11 bases between. The CDR3 is made up of 15 amino acids. Germline CDR1 reads MGHRA; CDR2 reads YSYEKL. The CDR3 reads CASSQDLWTAYEQYF. In DNA form, the CDR3 reads TGCGCCAGCAGCCAAGATCTTTGGACAGCCTACGAGCAGTACTTC.

Here the CDR3 DNA reads TGTGCCAGCAGCCAGGCTTGGGCGGGGGATCTCACAGATACGCAGTATTTT. This sequence encodes CASSQAWAGDLTDTQYF. The rearrangement joins TRBV27 to TRBJ2-3, with 7 bases fitting TRBD2. Trimming took 6 bases from V and 2 from J; bases not matched to a gene: 14. There are 17 residues in the CDR3. CDR1 is MNHEY, CDR2 SMNVEV, per germline (reference sequence).

The table lists this clone with a count of one. In nucleotides, the CDR3 is TGTGCCAGCAGAGCTGGACAGGGGCAGCCCCAGCATTTT. As protein: CASRAGQGQPQHF. This chain uses TRBV2 with TRBJ1-5; TRBD1 agrees at 9 bases. Losses at the gene ends were 6 bases for V and 7 bases for J; bases not matched to a gene: 4. The CDR3 loop spans 13 amino acids. Germline V lookup: CDR1 SNHLY, CDR2 FYNNEI.

The V call is TRBV21-1, the J call TRBJ2-3; TRBD2 reflects the table's D call only, with no check against the DNA. TRBV21-1 is a listed pseudogene. This CDR3 contains 16 residues. CDR3 region: CASSKETSGRQNTQYF. CDR3 sequence (DNA): TGTGCCAGCAGCAAAGAGACTAGCGGGAGGCAAAATACGCAGTATTTT.

The chain has TRBV28 and TRBJ1-1; no clear D. Germline CDR1 reads MDHEN; CDR2 reads SYDVKM. There are 13 residues in the CDR3. The V end lost 0 bases, the J end lost 5 bases, and 7 bases lay between the germline ends. The DNA of the CDR3 is TGTGCCAGCAGTTTATGGAGCCTTACTGAAGCTTTCTTT. This translates into CASSLWSLTEAFF. Filled out from reference TRBV28 and TRBJ1-1, the complete variable domain reads DVKVTQSSRYLVKRTGEKVFLECVQDMDHENMFWYRQDPGLGLRLIYFSYDVKMKEKGDIPEGYSVSREKKERFSLILESASTNQTSMYLCASSLWSLTEAFFGQGTRLTVV.

The rearrangement joins TRBV30 to TRBJ2-7, with D perhaps TRBD2 (5 bases). The germline V and J ends were trimmed by 3 bases and 2 bases, with 11 bases remaining between them. The germline V gene has CDR1 GTSNPN and CDR2 SVGIG (reference sequence). This CDR3 contains 13 residues. This CDR3 is CAWSEEGAYEQYF. DNA of the CDR3: TGTGCCTGGAGCGAAGAGGGAGCCTACGAGCAGTACTTC.

The chain carries TRBV27 and TRBJ2-5; TRBD1 matches at 12 bases. Trimming at V came to 5 bases and at J to 5 bases, leaving 9 bases not matched to a gene. Germline V CDR1 and CDR2: MNHEY, SMNVEV (reference sequence). This CDR3 comprises 16 residues. The CDR3 region has the DNA TGTGCCAGCAGTATAAGGGACAGGGGGCTCGGTGAGACCCAGTACTTC. Translation: CASSIRDRGLGETQYF.

The rearrangement uses TRBV7-8 and TRBJ2-1; D call uncertain. The V gene lost 4 bases and the J gene lost 9 bases, with 10 bases spanning the gap. Germline V gene sequence: CDR1 SGHVS, CDR2 FQNEAQ. The CDR3 runs to 12 residues. CDR3 DNA sequence: TGTGCCAGCAGCTGGCTAGGTTCTGAGCAGTTCTTC. The encoded protein is CASSWLGSEQFF. Looking up the rest from reference TRBV7-8 and TRBJ2-1 gives the full variable domain: GAGVSQSPRYKVAKRGQDVALRCDPISGHVSLFWYQQALGQGPEFLTYFQNEAQLDKSGLPSDRFFAERPEGSVSTLKIQRTQQEDSAVYLCASSWLGSEQFFGPGTRLTVL.

The rearrangement uses TRBV28 and TRBJ1-3, with D perhaps matching TRBD1 (5 bases). Germline V gene lookup returns CDR1 MDHEN and CDR2 SYDVKM. V gave up 1 base and J gave up 0 bases, with 19 bases separating them. The CDR3 contains 19 residues. DNA of the CDR3: TGTGCCAGCAGTTTATATGGGGGTGGGGACCCGAGCTCTGGAAACACCATATATTTT. Encoded protein: CASSLYGGGDPSSGNTIYF.

The CDR3 here is CASSQSILAGGLGNEQFF. Here the CDR3 DNA reads TGCGCCAGCAGCCAATCGATCCTAGCGGGGGGGCTGGGCAATGAGCAGTTCTTC. The rearrangement joins TRBV4-1 to TRBJ2-1; TRBD2 agrees at 12 bases. CDR3 length equals 18 residues. CDR1 is MGHRA and CDR2 is YSYEKL in the germline V gene. V gave up 2 bases and J gave up 6 bases; unmatched junction bases: 11.

This clone was seen a few times. The rearrangement links TRBV30 to TRBJ2-1; D tentatively fits TRBD1 or TRBD2 (6 bases each). The V end was cut by 6 bases, the J end by 3 bases, with 18 bases between. CDR3 size: 15 residues. Germline V CDR1 and CDR2: GTSNPN, SVGIG (reference sequence). The CDR3 region is CACHSTRGVYNEQFF. In DNA form, the CDR3 reads TGTGCCTGCCATTCGACGAGGGGGGTCTACAATGAGCAGTTCTTC.

The rearrangement links TRBV19 to TRBJ2-1; D is possibly TRBD1 or TRBD2 (5 bases each). Trimming pared 10 bases from V and 2 bases from J, leaving 12 bases between. CDR1 and CDR2 (germline): LNHDA, SQIVND (reference sequence). This CDR3 comprises 13 residues. Here the CDR3 DNA reads TGTGCCACACGGGACGGCCCCTACAATGAGCAGTTCTTC. This sequence encodes CATRDGPYNEQFF. The full variable domain, its missing parts supplied by reference TRBV19 and TRBJ2-1, is DGGITQSPKYLFRKEGQNVTLSCEQNLNHDAMYWYRQDPGQGLRLIYYSQIVNDFQKGDIAEGYSVSREKKESFPLTVTSAQKNPTAFYLCATRDGPYNEQFFGPGTRLTVL.